This is a list of T cell receptor beta chains from one sample in a study of blood T cell repertoires in COVID-19. Generated by immunoSEQ multiplex PCR, the TCRdb table keeps only in-frame clones and is missing some. The data contain 110,000 or so clones, around 85% of them singletons. The sample comprised peripheral blood. These receptors were collected from a woman in her fifties or sixties with COVID-19, enrolled during active disease. Both conserved end residues are part of each CDR3. The D gene is left open where the match is weak. The size field is filled for only some rows; it gives once, few, many or a size class.

clone_size	d_call	v_call	j_call	cdr3_nt	cdr3_aa
-	-	TRBV5-1	TRBJ1-1	TGCGCCAGCAGCAGCGGACTTATGAACACTGAAGCTTTCTTT	CASSSGLMNTEAFF
-	TRBD2	TRBV15	TRBJ2-7	TGTGCCACCAGCAGAGGCGGGGGTCTAGGCTACGAGCAGTACTTC	CATSRGGGLGYEQYF
-	TRBD1	TRBV7-9	TRBJ2-5	TGTGCCAGCAGCCCGGGACAGCAAGAGACCCAGTACTTC	CASSPGQQETQYF
once	-	TRBV5-1	TRBJ2-5	TGCGCCAGCAGCTCGACAGACCTCGGTCTAGAGACCCAGTACTTC	CASSSTDLGLETQYF
-	TRBD1	TRBV30	TRBJ1-6	TGTGCCTGCGGGGGACAGGGGGGGAATTCACCCCTCCACTTT	CACGGQGGNSPLHF
-	-	TRBV2	TRBJ2-2	TGTGCCAGCAGTGAAGCGCAGGCGAACACCGGGGAGCTGTTTTTT	CASSEAQANTGELFF
-	-	TRBV7-9	TRBJ2-7	TGTGCCAGCAGCTTAGGAATCGGGGTTGAGCAGTACTTC	CASSLGIGVEQYF
-	-	TRBV5-8	TRBJ1-1	TGTGCCAGCAGCCCCCCGACAGGATTTAACACTGAAGCTTTCTTT	CASSPPTGFNTEAFF
-	TRBD1	TRBV7-3	TRBJ1-2	TGTGCCAGCAGCCCGTTTATTTCCCGCAGGGGGCTGGATGGCTACACCTTC	CASSPFISRRGLDGYTF
-	-	TRBV5-6	TRBJ1-2	TGTGCCAGCAGCTCCGGGAGTTATGGCTACACCTTC	CASSSGSYGYTF
-	-	TRBV30	TRBJ1-1	TGTGCCTGGAGTGACTTCACAGGGACCAACACTGAAGCTTTCTTT	CAWSDFTGTNTEAFF
-	-	TRBV13	TRBJ1-2	TGTGCCAGCAGCTTAGTTGGGCAAGGTAACTATGGCTACACCTTC	CASSLVGQGNYGYTF
-	-	TRBV6-1	TRBJ1-5	TGTGCCAGCAGTGAAGCGAAGGGAGGGGCCCTGGGGAATCAGCCCCAGCATTTT	CASSEAKGGALGNQPQHF
once	-	TRBV27	TRBJ1-2	TGTGCCAGCAGTTTACGGCCCCCGGAGGGAAACTATGGCTACACCTTC	CASSLRPPEGNYGYTF
-	TRBD2	TRBV5-4	TRBJ2-3	TGTGCCAGCAGCTTGGTGGCGGGGGGGACCACAGATACGCAGTATTTT	CASSLVAGGTTDTQYF
-	-	TRBV11-2	TRBJ1-2	TGTGCCAGCAGCTTAGCAGGGATAGGTGGCTACACCTTC	CASSLAGIGGYTF